Below, 32 T cell receptor beta chains from the same sample are listed, as sequenced in a study of blood T cell repertoires in COVID-19 (dated by TCRdb to the early 2020s). Libraries were prepared through the immunoSEQ multiplex PCR assay. TCRdb mirrors the immuneACCESS table, restricted to in-frame sequences. Some clones are absent from its copies; in checked studies, under half trace to an unresolved V gene, and the reason for the others is unknown. The sample yields some 200,000 clones; around 84% were counted once. Of the sample, 6% to 7.5% is held by the ten largest clones. The specimen sequenced was PBMCs or T cells enriched from blood (not recorded which). Every receptor here comes from a woman aged 40 to 50 with acute COVID-19.

The count of this clone is one. The chain combines TRBV28 with TRBJ2-3, with 14 positions matching TRBD2. The V and J ends lost 6 bases and 0 bases, in that order; junction bases with no gene match: 2. Germline assignment: CDR1 MDHEN and CDR2 SYDVKM. The CDR3 sequence is 16 residues long. The CDR3 sequence is CASSRLAGGSTDTQYF. The CDR3 DNA follows: TGTGCCAGCAGCCGACTAGCGGGAGGGAGCACAGATACGCAGTATTTT.

V usage is TRBV5-4 and J usage is TRBJ2-2; D ambiguous. The germline V and J ends were trimmed by 4 bases and 1 base, with 8 bases remaining between them. Per germline, CDR1 SGHNT and CDR2 YYREEE (reference sequence). The CDR3 totals 14 residues. Here the CDR3 DNA reads TGTGCCAGCAGCGCTCAGGAGAACACCGGGGAGCTGTTTTTT. It translates to CASSAQENTGELFF. Variable domain in full (rest from reference TRBV5-4 and TRBJ2-2): ETGVTQSPTHLIKTRGQQVTLRCSSQSGHNTVSWYQQALGQGPQFIFQYYREEENGRGNFPPRFSGLQFPNYSSELNVNALELDDSALYLCASSAQENTGELFFGEGSRLTVL.

The chain recombines TRBV7-2 with TRBJ1-2; D is uncertain. CDR3 size: 13 residues. V gave up 1 base and J gave up 4 bases, with 7 bases separating them. The germline V gene encodes CDR1 SGHTA and CDR2 FQGNSA. The chain's CDR3 is CASSLELVYGYTF. CDR3 DNA: TGTGCCAGCAGCTTAGAGTTAGTCTATGGCTACACCTTC.

The chain is built from TRBV28 and TRBJ1-5, with 8 positions matching TRBD1. This CDR3 is 15 amino acids long. Germline assignment: CDR1 MDHEN and CDR2 SYDVKM. The trim removed 5 bases at V and 5 bases at J, leaving 8 bases unmatched. CDR3: CASSLLGQGHQPQHF. CDR3 nucleotide sequence: TGTGCCAGCAGTCTCCTCGGACAGGGCCATCAGCCCCAGCATTTT.

This clone appeared a few times. The chain carries TRBV5-4 and TRBJ1-1; D uncertain. The germline V gene has CDR1 SGHNT and CDR2 YYREEE (reference sequence). V lost 4 bases and J lost 3, with 10 bases in between. The CDR3 sequence is 13 residues long. The CDR3 DNA follows: TGTGCCAGCAGCGTCCGGGTAGACACTGAAGCTTTCTTT. It codes for CASSVRVDTEAFF.

The V and J genes are TRBV11-2 and TRBJ1-1; perhaps TRBD1 as D (5 bases). Trimming left V 4 bases short and J 3 bases short, with 15 bases between. This CDR3 has 15 amino acids. Looked up from germline, CDR1 is SGHAT and CDR2 is FQNNGV. The CDR3 region is CASSSPTGGYTEAFF. Written as DNA, the CDR3 is TGTGCCAGCAGCTCCCCCACGGGGGGGTACACTGAAGCTTTCTTT.

This chain uses TRBV28 with TRBJ2-3; D not resolved. The CDR3 is made up of 15 amino acids. Germline values: CDR1 MDHEN, CDR2 SYDVKM. V was pared by 5 bases and J by 1 base, with 13 bases between. In nucleotides, the CDR3 is TGTGCCAGCAGTGATACGGGTCGACGCACAGATACGCAGTATTTT. This encodes CASSDTGRRTDTQYF.

This chain uses TRBV18 with TRBJ1-2, with 8 nucleotides matching TRBD1. From germline, CDR1 is KGHSH and CDR2 LQKENI. The CDR3 consists of 15 residues. V lost 0 bases and J lost 7; bases outside the gene matches: 7. The CDR3 DNA reads as TGTGCCAGCTCACCACCCGACAGGGGCGTTGGTGGCTACACCTTC. Translating it yields CASSPPDRGVGGYTF.

The J gene is TRBJ1-2, the V gene TRBV2, with a possible D match to TRBD1 (6 bases). The CDR3 is 17 amino acids. CDR1 SNHLY and CDR2 FYNNEI come from the germline V gene. V lost 1 base, J lost 4 bases, and 19 bases lay in between. The CDR3 spells CASSEEGVGTIPYGYTF. The CDR3 DNA reads TGTGCCAGCAGTGAAGAAGGGGTAGGGACAATCCCCTATGGCTACACCTTC.

This chain joins TRBV18 and TRBJ2-2, with 9 bases that match TRBD1. The ends lost 6 bases at V and 4 bases at J; junction bases unmatched: 6. Germline loops: CDR1 KGHSH, CDR2 LQKENI. The CDR3 contains 15 residues. Here the CDR3 DNA reads TGTGCCAGCTCTGCGACAGGGGGGATCACCGGGGAGCTGTTTTTT. As protein: CASSATGGITGELFF.

This CDR3 reads CASAPQMNTEAFF. CDR3 in DNA: TGTGCCAGCGCTCCACAGATGAACACTGAAGCTTTCTTT. This chain links TRBV19 with TRBJ1-1, with unresolved D. The CDR3 contains 13 residues. CDR1 is LNHDA, CDR2 SQIVND, per germline (reference sequence). V lost 9 bases and J lost 0, with 11 bases in between.

The rearrangement links TRBV7-9 to TRBJ1-1; 7 positions match TRBD1. V was pared by 1 base and J by 4 bases, with 3 bases of the junction left unmatched. This CDR3 comprises 14 residues. Germline lookup yields CDR1 SEHNR and CDR2 FQNEAQ (reference sequence). The CDR3 loop is CASSLEGAGTEAFF. The CDR3 DNA reads as TGTGCCAGCAGCTTAGAGGGGGCCGGCACTGAAGCTTTCTTT.

The chain is built from TRBV7-6 and TRBJ1-6, with TRBD1 matching over 8 bases. Germline V lookup: CDR1 SGHVS, CDR2 FNYEAQ. This CDR3 comprises 16 residues. J was trimmed by 6 bases and V by 1 base; bases with no gene match: 5. DNA for the CDR3: TGTGCCAGCAGCTTAGGGGGCAGGGGGCCTAATTCACCCCTCCACTTT. Translation gives CASSLGGRGPNSPLHF. The entire variable domain, with the rest obtained from reference TRBV7-6 and TRBJ1-6, is as follows: GAGVSQSPRYKVTKRGQDVALRCDPISGHVSLYWYRQALGQGPEFLTYFNYEAQQDKSGLPNDRFSAERPEGSISTLTIQRTEQRDSAMYRCASSLGGRGPNSPLHFGNGTRLTVT.

The chain links TRBV28 to TRBJ1-1; 7 positions match TRBD1. After removal of 6 bases from V and 1 base from J, the junction contained 8 bases not matched to a gene. Germline CDR1 is MDHEN and CDR2 is SYDVKM. CDR3 size: 15 residues. This chain's CDR3 is CASRSEGAQNTEAFF. The CDR3 nucleotides are TGTGCCAGCAGGTCGGAGGGGGCCCAGAACACTGAAGCTTTCTTT.

V is TRBV6-4 and J is TRBJ2-2, with 11 bases that match TRBD2. Germline values: CDR1 MRHNA, CDR2 SNTAGT. CDR3 length: 15 amino acids. Trimming took 5 bases from V and 6 from J; bases not matched to a gene: 5. In DNA, the CDR3 is TGTGCCAGCAGTTCTCTAGCGGGAGGACCCGGGGAGCTGTTTTTT. It translates to CASSSLAGGPGELFF.

This chain links TRBV5-1 with TRBJ2-1; TRBD2 matches at 7 bases. CDR3 length equals 14 residues. Germline V gene lookup returns CDR1 SGHRS and CDR2 YFSETQ. V trimming: 0 bases; J trimming: 13 bases; junction bases outside the gene matches: 10. The CDR3 nucleotides are TGCGCCAGCAGCTTGGCTACTAGCGCCCCACGACAGTTCTTC. This codes for CASSLATSAPRQFF.

The chain recombines TRBV11-1 with TRBJ1-2; the match to TRBD1 covers 9 bases. With V trimmed by 5 bases and J by 6 bases, 13 bases remained unmatched. Germline loops: CDR1 SGHAT, CDR2 FQDESV (reference sequence). The CDR3 is 16 amino acids. DNA for the CDR3: TGTGCCAGCAGCCCTCGGGACAGGGTTGCGCGGAATGGCTACACCTTC. It codes for CASSPRDRVARNGYTF.

This rearrangement joins TRBV6-5 to TRBJ1-4; TRBD1 is a possible D gene (5 bases). Germline assignment: CDR1 MNHEY and CDR2 SVGAGI. With 6 bases removed from V and 0 bases from J, the gap between germline ends came to 11 bases. The CDR3 length is 15 residues. CDR3: CASRAGGPTNEKLFF. Here the CDR3 DNA reads TGTGCCAGCAGAGCCGGGGGTCCAACTAATGAAAAACTGTTTTTT.

The V and J genes are TRBV3-1 (or the pseudogene TRBV3-2) and TRBJ1-2; TRBD1 agrees at 7 bases. Germline V CDR1 and CDR2: LGHDT, YNNKEL (reference sequence). V lost 2 bases to trimming and J lost 7 bases; unmatched junction nucleotides: 7. This CDR3 is built from 14 residues. This CDR3 is CASSQKWDSPGYTF. As DNA, the CDR3 is TGTGCCAGCAGCCAAAAATGGGACAGCCCTGGCTACACCTTC.

The chain recombines TRBV7-3 with TRBJ1-6, with a possible D match to TRBD1 (6 bases). Germline lookup yields CDR1 SGHTA and CDR2 FQGTGA. V gave up 5 bases and J gave up 10 bases, with 15 bases separating them. The CDR3 has 14 residues. Written as DNA, the CDR3 is TGTGCCAGCAGCGCGGGGGCGGAATCATCACCCCTCCACTTT. It encodes CASSAGAESSPLHF.

This chain joins TRBV27 and TRBJ1-6, with 7 bases fitting TRBD1. This CDR3 region has 13 residues. Germline V gene data show CDR1 as MNHEY and CDR2 as SMNVEV (reference sequence). The J segment lost 9 bases and the V segment lost 2 bases, leaving 1 base of the junction unmatched. CDR3 in DNA: TGTGCCAGCAGTTTAAACAGGGGTTCACCCCTCCACTTT. This codes for CASSLNRGSPLHF.

This clone was picked up one time. This chain uses TRBV7-9 with TRBJ2-5, with 7 bases that match TRBD2. Germline V gene data show CDR1 as SEHNR and CDR2 as FQNEAQ (reference sequence). The CDR3 loop spans 15 amino acids. Losses at the gene ends were 0 bases for V and 5 bases for J; bases not matched to a gene: 6. The DNA of the CDR3 is TGTGCCAGCAGCTTAGCGGGGAGGGCTGATGAGACCCAGTACTTC. Translated: CASSLAGRADETQYF. Full variable domain (rest looked up from reference TRBV7-9 and TRBJ2-5): DTGVSQNPRHKITKRGQNVTFRCDPISEHNRLYWYRQTLGQGPEFLTYFQNEAQLEKSRLLSDRFSAERPKGSFSTLEIQRTEQGDSAMYLCASSLAGRADETQYFGPGTRLLVL.

J is TRBJ1-4 and V is TRBV29-1, with TRBD1 identical over 9 bases. The CDR3 extends over 12 amino acids. V lost 6 bases and J lost 7; bases outside the gene matches: 3. Looked up from germline, CDR1 is SQVTM and CDR2 is ANQGSEA. CDR3 sequence (DNA): TGCAGCGTGGGACAGGGTTCTGAAAAACTGTTTTTT. It yields the protein CSVGQGSEKLFF.

This clone was seen only a few times. In DNA, the CDR3 is TGCGCCAGCAGCACGGACAGGGGGCTCGGTGGCTACACCTTC. Residues: CASSTDRGLGGYTF. The V call is TRBV5-1, the J call TRBJ1-2; 11 nucleotides align to TRBD1. J was trimmed by 7 bases and V by 4 bases; bases with no gene match: 6. CDR3 size: 14 residues. Per the germline V gene, CDR1 is SGHRS and CDR2 is YFSETQ.

CDR3 region: CASSFDPLNTGELFF. The CDR3 coding sequence is TGTGCCAGCAGTTTCGATCCACTGAACACCGGGGAGCTGTTTTTT. The V call is TRBV27, the J call TRBJ2-2; no clear D gene. CDR1 MNHEY and CDR2 SMNVEV come from the germline V gene (reference sequence). Trimming took off 3 bases at V and 1 base at J, with 9 bases between the two ends. This CDR3 has 15 amino acids.

The chain employs TRBV28 and TRBJ1-5, with TRBD1 matching 7 bases. V gave up 5 bases and J gave up 7 bases; unmatched junction bases: 11. CDR1 and CDR2 (germline): MDHEN, SYDVKM. CDR3 length: 15 amino acids. CDR3 sequence reads: CASSPDPDRLQPQHF. The CDR3 nucleotides are TGTGCCAGCAGTCCTGACCCGGACAGGTTGCAGCCCCAGCATTTT.

This clone appeared once. This chain uses TRBV5-4 with TRBJ1-2; D is perhaps TRBD1 (6 bases). V lost 0 bases and J 6 bases, leaving 12 bases between the germline ends. Germline lookup yields CDR1 SGHNT and CDR2 YYREEE (reference sequence). The length of the CDR3 is 14 residues. The CDR3 nucleotides read TGTGCCAGCAGCTTGGCCACGGGGGGCCATGGCTACACCTTC. Its protein is CASSLATGGHGYTF.

This chain links TRBV7-2 with TRBJ1-1, with a tentative D call TRBD1 (5 bases). This CDR3 region has 15 residues. V lost 0 bases, J lost 4 bases, and 12 bases lay in between. Per the germline V gene, CDR1 is SGHTA and CDR2 is FQGNSA. CDR3 sequence (DNA): TGTGCCAGCAGCTTAGCCAAGATTGGGGCCACTGAAGCTTTCTTT. Translation: CASSLAKIGATEAFF. The whole variable domain, filled in from reference TRBV7-2 and TRBJ1-1, reads GAGVSQSPSNKVTEKGKDVELRCDPISGHTALYWYRQSLGQGLEFLIYFQGNSAPDKSGLPSDRFSAERTGGSVSTLTIQRTQQEDSAVYLCASSLAKIGATEAFFGQGTRLTVV.

The chain employs TRBV6-5 and TRBJ1-1, with a possible D match to TRBD1 (5 bases). There are 13 residues in the CDR3. Germline CDR1 and CDR2: MNHEY and SVGAGI. Trimming stripped 8 bases from V and 0 bases from J, with 10 bases between. The CDR3 reads CASRGTMNTEAFF. In DNA form, the CDR3 reads TGTGCCAGCCGCGGGACGATGAACACTGAAGCTTTCTTT.

V usage is TRBV2 and J usage is TRBJ2-7; D is possibly TRBD1 (6 bases). Trimming took 4 bases from V and 2 from J, leaving 12 bases between them. CDR3 size: 14 residues. Per germline, CDR1 SNHLY and CDR2 FYNNEI. In DNA form, the CDR3 reads TGTGCCAGCAGTGGTAGGACAGTCCCCTACGAGCAGTACTTC. Its translation is CASSGRTVPYEQYF.

This chain joins TRBV5-1 and TRBJ1-4; TRBD1 is a possible D gene (6 bases). Trimming took off 0 bases at V and 1 base at J, with 13 bases between the two ends. The CDR3 loop spans 17 amino acids. Germline-derived CDR1 and CDR2 are SGHRS and YFSETQ. CDR3 amino acids: CASSLDVTGETNEKLFF. The CDR3 nucleotides read TGCGCCAGCAGCTTGGACGTGACAGGTGAAACTAATGAAAAACTGTTTTTT.

This chain connects TRBV28 to TRBJ1-6; 8 bases fit TRBD1. Germline V gene sequence: CDR1 MDHEN, CDR2 SYDVKM. The length of the CDR3 is 15 residues. V shed 5 bases, J shed 8 bases, and the junction held 8 bases outside the gene matches. This chain's CDR3 is CASSLDRGLYSPLHF. In DNA, the CDR3 is TGTGCCAGCAGTCTCGACAGGGGTCTTTATTCACCCCTCCACTTT. Based on the CDR3 plus reference TRBV28 and TRBJ1-6, the full variable domain is DVKVTQSSRYLVKRTGEKVFLECVQDMDHENMFWYRQDPGLGLRLIYFSYDVKMKEKGDIPEGYSVSREKKERFSLILESASTNQTSMYLCASSLDRGLYSPLHFGNGTRLTVT.